The 19 T cell receptor beta chains below were found in one sample sequenced in a study of shared clonotypes between healthy human individuals. Method: immunoSEQ multiplex PCR; TCRdb's copy keeps in-frame clones and lacks some. The repertoire has millions of clones, roughly 93% of them found once; the top ten carry under 0.45%. Sequencing used naive CD4+ T cells from PBMCs. Sample subset: CD45RA+ positively selected. The source of these receptors is a man aged 18 to 30 in good health. Some clones in this sample may be carry-over from other donors' samples.

This chain links TRBV4-3 with TRBJ2-3; D is unclear. Germline V lookup: CDR1 LGHNA, CDR2 YSLEER. V was cut by 2 bases and J by 0 bases, with 18 bases left in between. The CDR3 loop spans 18 amino acids. CDR3 amino acids: CASSQHRRLQFSTDTQYF. The CDR3 bases are TGCGCCAGCAGCCAACACCGAAGATTACAATTTAGCACAGATACGCAGTATTTT.

The CDR3 DNA is TGTGCCAGCAGTGTTGACACCTACTCTGGAAACACCATATATTTT. It yields the protein CASSVDTYSGNTIYF. This chain uses TRBV2 with TRBJ1-3; no definite D call. Trimming took 4 bases from V and 0 from J, leaving 10 bases between them. Germline loops: CDR1 SNHLY, CDR2 FYNNEI. CDR3 size: 15 residues. Using reference TRBV2 and TRBJ1-3 for the parts outside the CDR3, the full variable domain is EPEVTQTPSHQVTQMGQEVILRCVPISNHLYFYWYRQILGQKVEFLVSFYNNEISEKSEIFDDQFSVERPDGSNFTLKIRSTKLEDSAMYFCASSVDTYSGNTIYFGEGSWLTVV.

The chain uses TRBV18 and TRBJ2-5; 11 bases align to TRBD2. V was clipped by 3 bases and J by 5 bases; unmatched bases: 8. Germline V gives CDR1 KGHSH, CDR2 LQKENI. The length of the CDR3 is 16 residues. This chain's CDR3 is CASSPLGLAAAETQYF. The CDR3 nucleotides are TGTGCCAGCTCACCCCTGGGACTAGCGGCCGCGGAGACCCAGTACTTC.

V gene TRBV7-3 combines with J gene TRBJ2-5; D remains unclear. The CDR3 has 13 amino acids. Germline CDR1 and CDR2: SGHTA and FQGTGA. Deletions cut 3 bases from V and 4 bases from J, with 9 bases between. CDR3 protein: CASSFGLRETQYF. DNA for the CDR3: TGTGCCAGCAGCTTCGGGCTGAGAGAGACCCAGTACTTC.

This chain uses TRBV19 with TRBJ2-2; unclear D gene. The CDR3 length is 12 residues. CDR1 is LNHDA and CDR2 is SQIVND in the germline V gene (reference sequence). V was cut by 0 bases and J by 6 bases, with 2 bases left in between. DNA for the CDR3: TGTGCCAGTAGTATAGACCCCGGGGAGCTGTTTTTT. Amino acid sequence: CASSIDPGELFF. Using reference TRBV19 and TRBJ2-2 for the parts outside the CDR3, the full variable domain is DGGITQSPKYLFRKEGQNVTLSCEQNLNHDAMYWYRQDPGQGLRLIYYSQIVNDFQKGDIAEGYSVSREKKESFPLTVTSAQKNPTAFYLCASSIDPGELFFGEGSRLTVL.

The sample holds a few counts of this clone. The genes are TRBV21-1 and TRBJ1-2. TRBV21-1 has pseudogene status. CDR3 length equals 14 residues. CDR3 amino acids: CASSEVTPNYGYTF. DNA of the CDR3: TGTGCCAGCTCTGAAGTTACGCCTAACTATGGCTACACCTTC.

J is TRBJ2-5 and V is TRBV7-2; D remains unclear. Germline-derived CDR1 and CDR2 are SGHTA and FQGNSA. V lost 1 base and J 4 bases, leaving 10 bases between the germline ends. CDR3 length: 14 residues. CDR3 DNA sequence: TGTGCCAGCAGCTTAGTTCGCGTAGGAGAGACCCAGTACTTC. Amino acids: CASSLVRVGETQYF.

The V and J genes are TRBV30 and TRBJ1-1; D is ambiguous. Germline loops: CDR1 GTSNPN, CDR2 SVGIG (reference sequence). This CDR3 has 13 residues. V lost 2 bases to trimming and J lost 0 bases, with 7 bases between them. The CDR3 sequence: CAWSTALNTEAFF. In nucleotides, the CDR3 is TGTGCCTGGAGTACCGCCCTGAACACTGAAGCTTTCTTT.

The chain joins TRBV4-3 to TRBJ2-7; 10 positions agree with TRBD2. Germline-derived CDR1 and CDR2 are LGHNA and YSLEER. Germline trimming cut 1 base from V and 4 bases from J; bases unmatched to any gene: 7. This CDR3 comprises 16 residues. The CDR3, as DNA: TGCGCCAGCAGCCAAGTTACAGCGGGAGGGCCGTACGAGCAGTACTTC. Protein product: CASSQVTAGGPYEQYF.

The chain joins TRBV5-1 to TRBJ2-5; TRBD1 aligns across 9 bases. This CDR3 is built from 16 residues. The V gene end was trimmed by 4 bases and the J gene end by 0 bases; junction bases not matched to a gene: 7. The germline V gene has CDR1 SGHRS and CDR2 YFSETQ. The CDR3 sequence: CASSPGTGTYQETQYF. The CDR3, as DNA: TGCGCCAGCAGCCCAGGGACAGGGACGTACCAAGAGACCCAGTACTTC. Full variable domain (rest looked up from reference TRBV5-1 and TRBJ2-5): KAGVTQTPRYLIKTRGQQVTLSCSPISGHRSVSWYQQTPGQGLQFLFEYFSETQRNKGNFPGRFSGRQFSNSRSEMNVSTLELGDSALYLCASSPGTGTYQETQYFGPGTRLLVL.

This clone occurred once. The chain has TRBV28 and TRBJ1-1; 9 bases match TRBD1. Germline values: CDR1 MDHEN, CDR2 SYDVKM. The length of the CDR3 is 14 residues. Unmatched junction bases numbered 6, after V lost 5 bases and J lost 5 bases. For the CDR3, the DNA is TGTGCCAGCAGTACAGACAGGGGGAGAACTGAAGCTTTCTTT. It is translated as CASSTDRGRTEAFF.

Concerning this clone itself: Other nucleotide sequences from this sample produce the same CDR3. CDR3 sequence (DNA): TGTGCCAGCGGGGACAGGGGTCAGCCCCAGCATTTT. Translation: CASGDRGQPQHF. This rearrangement joins TRBV27 to TRBJ1-5; TRBD1 matches 10 bases. The CDR3 consists of 12 residues. The germline gives CDR1 MNHEY, CDR2 SMNVEV (reference sequence). J lost 6 bases, V lost 8 bases, and 1 base had no gene match.

This clone was counted only a few times. The chain employs TRBV2 and TRBJ1-5; 9 positions agree with TRBD1. The CDR3 extends over 14 amino acids. J was trimmed by 5 bases and V by 7 bases; bases with no gene match: 6. From germline, CDR1 is SNHLY and CDR2 FYNNEI. The CDR3 nucleotides read TGTGCCAGCACCCGGGACAGGGCTTATCAGCCCCAGCATTTT. Translation: CASTRDRAYQPQHF.

V and J are TRBV9 and TRBJ1-1; 11 bases are shared with TRBD1. The CDR3 runs 14 residues. The trim removed 5 bases at V and 6 bases at J, leaving 6 bases unmatched. Germline values: CDR1 SGDLS, CDR2 YYNGEE. The CDR3 here is CASRPGQGVAEAFF. The CDR3 coding sequence is TGTGCCAGCAGGCCGGGACAGGGGGTGGCTGAAGCTTTCTTT.

The chain combines TRBV7-9 with TRBJ1-1, with D hard to call. CDR3 length equals 13 residues. Germline assignment: CDR1 SEHNR and CDR2 FQNEAQ (reference sequence). V was trimmed by 2 bases and J by 3 bases, leaving 7 bases between them. The CDR3 protein is CASSLRLDTEAFF. CDR3 sequence (DNA): TGTGCCAGCAGCTTACGGCTCGACACTGAAGCTTTCTTT.

V and J are TRBV30 and TRBJ2-7; 9 bases align to TRBD2. CDR3 length: 14 amino acids. Germline lookup yields CDR1 GTSNPN and CDR2 SVGIG (reference sequence). The J segment lost 3 bases and the V segment lost 5 bases, leaving 8 bases of the junction unmatched. CDR3 loop: CAWDYSGSHYEQYF. The CDR3 nucleotides read TGTGCCTGGGATTATAGCGGGAGCCACTACGAGCAGTACTTC. The full variable domain, in which reference TRBV30 and TRBJ2-7 provide the parts outside the CDR3, is SQTIHQWPATLVQPVGSPLSLECTVEGTSNPNLYWYRQAAGRGLQLLFYSVGIGQISSEVPQNLSASRPQDRQFILSSKKLLLSDSGFYLCAWDYSGSHYEQYFGPGTRLTVT.

The V gene is TRBV7-2, the J gene TRBJ2-6, with D perhaps given as TRBD1 or TRBD2 (5 bases each). The CDR3 is made up of 18 amino acids. Germline-derived CDR1 and CDR2 are SGHTA and FQGNSA. The germline V and J ends were trimmed by 5 bases and 2 bases, with 19 bases remaining between them. The CDR3 coding sequence is TGTGCCAGCAGCCCCCGGACGGGGCAGATGACTGGGGCCAACGTCCTGACTTTC. It encodes CASSPRTGQMTGANVLTF.

The V call is TRBV7-9, the J call TRBJ2-3; 10 nucleotides match TRBD1. The CDR3 length is 16 residues. Germline V gene data show CDR1 as SEHNR and CDR2 as FQNEAQ (reference sequence). Trimming at V came to 2 bases and at J to 5 bases, leaving 7 bases not matched to a gene. DNA of the CDR3: TGTGCCAGCAGCTTAACATTGACAGGGGGCAGAGATACGCAGTATTTT. It codes for CASSLTLTGGRDTQYF.

This rearrangement joins TRBV7-8 to TRBJ2-5; D may be TRBD1 or TRBD2 (5 bases each). Per the germline V gene, CDR1 is SGHVS and CDR2 is FQNEAQ. CDR3 length: 17 residues. With 3 bases removed from V and 5 bases from J, the gap between germline ends came to 22 bases. The CDR3 here is CASSLGTGPGLGETQYF. CDR3 nucleotides: TGTGCCAGCAGCTTGGGGACCGGGCCGGGGTTAGGTGAGACCCAGTACTTC.